Shown below are 9 T cell receptor beta chains from a single sample sequenced in a study of blood T cell repertoires in COVID-19. Profiled with immunoSEQ multiplex PCR; TCRdb holds only in-frame clones, not every one. The sample has fewer than 500,000 clones; approximately 88% are singletons. Material for sequencing was PBMCs or T cells enriched from blood (not recorded which). The receptor source for this set is a woman aged 30 to 39 with acute COVID-19.

The chain is built from TRBV4-3 and TRBJ2-1, with 9 bases matching TRBD1. The CDR3 covers 15 residues. The V gene's germline CDR1 is LGHNA and CDR2 YSLEER. The ends lost 3 bases at V and 6 bases at J; junction bases unmatched: 6. CDR3 sequence (DNA): TGCGCCAGCAGCCAGGGGACAGGGAGGTTCAATGAGCAGTTCTTC. Protein product: CASSQGTGRFNEQFF.

The chain carries TRBV10-1 and TRBJ2-3; TRBD1 matches at 9 bases. Germline-derived CDR1 and CDR2 are WNHNN and SYGVQD (reference sequence). With V trimmed by 3 bases and J by 2 bases, 9 bases remained unmatched. CDR3 size: 17 residues. CDR3 nucleotide sequence: TGCGCCAGCAGTGACGACCGGGACAGGGATCTCACAGATACGCAGTATTTT. Residues: CASSDDRDRDLTDTQYF.

CDR3: CASTSGGMGTEAFF. CDR3 DNA sequence: TGCGCCAGCACCTCAGGGGGGATGGGGACTGAAGCTTTCTTT. V usage is TRBV5-1 and J usage is TRBJ1-1; 7 bases map to TRBD1. CDR1 and CDR2 (germline): SGHRS, YFSETQ. CDR3 length: 14 residues. V lost 6 bases to trimming and J lost 5 bases; unmatched junction nucleotides: 10.

The V and J genes are TRBV19 and TRBJ1-3; 7 positions agree with TRBD1. V dropped 5 bases and J dropped 7; count of bases not matched to a gene: 14. From germline, CDR1 is LNHDA and CDR2 SQIVND (reference sequence). The CDR3 extends over 16 amino acids. The CDR3 sequence: CASSANRQGLRNTIYF. CDR3 bases: TGTGCCAGTAGTGCGAACCGACAGGGTTTGAGGAACACCATATATTTT.

V gene TRBV6-1 combines with J gene TRBJ2-7; D possibly corresponds to TRBD1 (6 bases). Germline loops: CDR1 MNHNS, CDR2 SASEGT. The CDR3 runs to 13 residues. Trimming removed 2 bases at V and 2 bases at J, with 7 bases between. The CDR3 DNA is TGTGCCAGCAGTGAATGGGACACCTACGAGCAGTACTTC. Translating it yields CASSEWDTYEQYF.

The chain uses TRBV3-1 (or the pseudogene TRBV3-2) and TRBJ2-1, with D uncertain. The CDR3 has 14 residues. Trimming shortened V by 1 base and J by 4 bases, and 8 bases separated the two germline ends. From germline, CDR1 is LGHDT and CDR2 YNNKEL (reference sequence). The CDR3 nucleotides are TGTGCCAGCAGCCAAGCTATGATGTACAATGAGCAGTTCTTC. The encoded protein is CASSQAMMYNEQFF.

The V call is TRBV4-3, the J call TRBJ2-7; D might be TRBD2 (5 bases). Germline CDR1 is LGHNA and CDR2 is YSLEER. V shed 1 base and J shed 4 bases, with 8 bases lying between them. This CDR3 is 13 amino acids long. The CDR3 sequence: CASSQGRKYEQYF. CDR3 nucleotides: TGCGCCAGCAGCCAAGGGAGGAAATACGAGCAGTACTTC.

The chain employs TRBV30 and TRBJ1-1, with TRBD1 as a possible D gene (5 bases). V dropped 8 bases and J dropped 5 bases, with 15 bases sitting between them. Per germline, CDR1 GTSNPN and CDR2 SVGIG (reference sequence). This CDR3 is 12 amino acids long. The CDR3 is CAGCRVGTEAFF. The CDR3, as DNA: TGTGCCGGATGCAGGGTGGGGACTGAAGCTTTCTTT.

This clone has a single count. The chain joins TRBV4-1 to TRBJ2-7, with 8 bases fitting TRBD1. Unmatched junction bases numbered 12, after V lost 4 bases and J lost 1 base. The length of the CDR3 is 17 residues. Germline V gene sequence: CDR1 MGHRA, CDR2 YSYEKL. CDR3 residues: CASSPTTTGAGSYEQYF. CDR3 coding DNA: TGCGCCAGCAGCCCCACTACGACAGGGGCAGGGTCCTACGAGCAGTACTTC.